One and the same sample provided the 31 T cell receptor beta chains below, sequenced in a study of blood T cell repertoires in COVID-19. Clones were sequenced by immunoSEQ multiplex PCR, and TCRdb holds only the in-frame ones, with some missing. The sample holds 85,000 to 95,000 clones; more than 70% are singletons and the top ten take more than 25%. The sample comprised peripheral blood. Receptors originate from a human donor in a cohort sampled during active COVID-19.

In this sample, this clone turned up a few times. The identical CDR3 is also encoded by other nucleotide sequences in the sample. The V gene is TRBV3-1 (or the pseudogene TRBV3-2), the J gene TRBJ2-1, with 10 bases lining up with TRBD2. The V and J ends lost 4 bases and 10 bases, in that order; junction bases with no gene match: 10. CDR1 and CDR2 (germline): LGHDT, YNNKEL (reference sequence). This CDR3 is 15 amino acids long. The CDR3 is CASSPAGGPGREQFF. CDR3 DNA sequence: TGTGCCAGCAGCCCAGCGGGGGGGCCGGGTCGGGAGCAGTTCTTC.

This clone was seen once. The chain carries TRBV11-2 and TRBJ2-3, with no clear D. With 5 bases removed from V and 6 bases from J, the gap between germline ends came to 15 bases. Germline CDR1 reads SGHAT; CDR2 reads FQNNGV. This CDR3 contains 14 residues. This CDR3 reads CASSQPSLGDTQYF. The CDR3 nucleotides are TGTGCCAGCAGCCAACCCTCGCTAGGCGATACGCAGTATTTT. Full variable domain (missing parts from reference TRBV11-2 and TRBJ2-3): EAGVAQSPRYKIIEKRQSVAFWCNPISGHATLYWYQQILGQGPKLLIQFQNNGVVDDSQLPKDRFSAERLKGVDSTLKIQPAKLEDSAVYLCASSQPSLGDTQYFGPGTRLTVL.

The V call is TRBV19, the J call TRBJ1-5; 7 nucleotides agree with TRBD1. V lost 9 bases to trimming and J lost 5 bases; unmatched junction nucleotides: 13. The CDR3 contains 15 residues. Per the germline V gene, CDR1 is LNHDA and CDR2 is SQIVND (reference sequence). This CDR3 is CASNTQTGWDQPQHF. Here the CDR3 DNA reads TGTGCCAGCAACACACAGACAGGGTGGGATCAGCCCCAGCATTTT.

The genes are TRBV5-1 and TRBJ2-3; unclear D gene. Germline V lookup: CDR1 SGHRS, CDR2 YFSETQ. There are 16 residues in the CDR3. V gave up 0 bases and J gave up 0 bases, with 11 bases separating them. The CDR3 spells CASSLAAGSSTDTQYF. The DNA of the CDR3 is TGCGCCAGCAGCTTGGCGGCAGGATCAAGCACAGATACGCAGTATTTT.

The genes are TRBV19 and TRBJ1-2, with 9 nucleotides matching TRBD1. J gave up 7 bases and V 5 bases, and 14 bases lay outside the gene matches. Germline loops: CDR1 LNHDA, CDR2 SQIVND (reference sequence). The CDR3 is 16 residues long. The DNA for the CDR3 is TGTGCCAGTAGTGCCTCATCTGGGACAGGGAAATCTGGCTACACCTTC. Translated: CASSASSGTGKSGYTF.

The table lists this clone with a few counts. V is TRBV2 and J is TRBJ2-7; 12 bases fit TRBD2. Germline CDR1 reads SNHLY; CDR2 reads FYNNEI. The CDR3 spans 18 residues. V lost 6 bases to trimming and J lost 0 bases; unmatched junction nucleotides: 12. CDR3 coding DNA: TGTGCCAGCAGCTCCCCGGGACTAGCGGGTAGAGCCTCCTACGAGCAGTACTTC. It is translated as CASSSPGLAGRASYEQYF.

The chain uses TRBV5-6 and TRBJ2-5, with 7 bases lining up with TRBD1. The ends lost 0 bases at V and 4 bases at J; junction bases unmatched: 6. This CDR3 region has 15 residues. Germline CDR1 SGHDT, CDR2 YYEEEE. The CDR3 here is CASSLAPTGRETQYF. DNA for the CDR3: TGTGCCAGCAGCTTGGCCCCGACAGGGCGAGAGACCCAGTACTTC.

The V gene is TRBV6-2 or TRBV6-3, the J gene TRBJ1-3, with D tentatively TRBD1 (5 bases). Germline CDR1 is MNHEY and CDR2 is SVGEGT. Trimming removed 4 bases at V and 4 bases at J, with 8 bases between. This CDR3 region has 13 residues. Written as DNA, the CDR3 is TGTGCCAGCAGTTTGGCAGGGGGAAACACCATATATTTT. It encodes CASSLAGGNTIYF.

The CDR3 nucleotides read TGTGCCAGCCTGTACGGGTCCTCCTACAATGAGCAGTTCTTC. Its protein product is CASLYGSSYNEQFF. The J gene is TRBJ2-1, the V gene TRBV28, with D uncertain. The CDR3 contains 14 residues. Looked up from germline, CDR1 is MDHEN and CDR2 is SYDVKM. V lost 8 bases and J 0 bases, leaving 11 bases between the germline ends.

V gene TRBV14 combines with J gene TRBJ2-1; perhaps TRBD2 as D (7 bases). The CDR3 consists of 16 residues. V was shortened by 0 bases and J by 7 bases, with 16 bases between the two germline ends. The germline V gene encodes CDR1 SGHDN and CDR2 FVKESK. For the CDR3, the DNA is TGTGCCAGCAGCCAAGAACGGGGGGCCTTAAGGAATGAGCAGTTCTTC. This codes for CASSQERGALRNEQFF.

The rearrangement uses TRBV5-4 and TRBJ1-2; maybe TRBD1 (5 bases). The CDR3 sequence is 14 residues long. Germline V gives CDR1 SGHNT, CDR2 YYREEE (reference sequence). V lost 4 bases and J lost 8, with 18 bases in between. This CDR3 is CASSGGTGRSGYTF. In nucleotides, the CDR3 is TGTGCCAGCAGCGGCGGAACAGGAAGGAGCGGCTACACCTTC.

This clone was observed a few times. J is TRBJ2-2 and V is TRBV27, with D possibly matching TRBD2 (6 bases). The CDR3 covers 16 residues. With 4 bases removed from V and 0 bases from J, the gap between germline ends came to 12 bases. Looked up from germline, CDR1 is MNHEY and CDR2 is SMNVEV (reference sequence). CDR3 DNA: TGTGCCAGCAGTTGGGGTAGCGGTTCGAACACCGGGGAGCTGTTTTTT. Its protein product is CASSWGSGSNTGELFF.

The genes are TRBV10-3 and TRBJ2-2, with 14 bases matching TRBD2. CDR3 length: 17 residues. Germline assignment: CDR1 ENHRY and CDR2 SYGVKD. V was pared by 9 bases and J by 4 bases, with 10 bases of the junction left unmatched. CDR3 loop: CAIKGTSGRGSTGELFF. In DNA, the CDR3 is TGTGCCATTAAAGGGACTAGCGGGAGAGGTAGCACCGGGGAGCTGTTTTTT.

This clone was counted once. This sequence joins TRBV28 and TRBJ2-1, with TRBD2 identical over 8 bases. The CDR3 length is 16 residues. Unmatched junction bases numbered 5, after V lost 2 bases and J lost 2 bases. The germline V gene has CDR1 MDHEN and CDR2 SYDVKM. Written as DNA, the CDR3 is TGTGCCAGCAGTTTAGGTGGGACTAGTCCCTACAATGAGCAGTTCTTC. Encoded protein: CASSLGGTSPYNEQFF. Based on the CDR3 plus reference TRBV28 and TRBJ2-1, the full variable domain is DVKVTQSSRYLVKRTGEKVFLECVQDMDHENMFWYRQDPGLGLRLIYFSYDVKMKEKGDIPEGYSVSREKKERFSLILESASTNQTSMYLCASSLGGTSPYNEQFFGPGTRLTVL.

The chain recombines TRBV25-1 with TRBJ1-4; 8 bases match TRBD1. The CDR3 is 16 residues long. V was clipped by 3 bases and J by 7 bases; unmatched bases: 10. Germline V CDR1 and CDR2: MGHDK, SYGVNS. CDR3 nucleotides: TGTGCCAGCAGTGACCTCCAGGGGGCTGTTCGTGAAAAACTGTTTTTT. Translating gives CASSDLQGAVREKLFF.

This sequence joins TRBV5-1 and TRBJ2-1; TRBD2 aligns across 12 bases. The CDR3 extends over 15 amino acids. V dropped 4 bases and J dropped 9; count of bases not matched to a gene: 8. Germline lookup yields CDR1 SGHRS and CDR2 YFSETQ. Here the CDR3 reads CASSLRLAGEGEQFF. The CDR3 bases are TGCGCCAGCAGCCTCAGACTAGCGGGAGAGGGTGAGCAGTTCTTC.

This clone was detected only once. The gene calls are TRBV27 and TRBJ2-2, with D unresolved. The germline gives CDR1 MNHEY, CDR2 SMNVEV (reference sequence). The CDR3 has 12 amino acids. V shed 7 bases and J shed 7 bases, with 10 bases lying between them. The CDR3 DNA is TGTGCCAGCACCATGGGCTACGGGGAGCTGTTTTTT. The encoded protein is CASTMGYGELFF.

This clone was observed many times. The chain is built from TRBV7-9 and TRBJ2-4, with D tentatively TRBD1 (5 bases). Germline-derived CDR1 and CDR2 are SEHNR and FQNEAQ (reference sequence). V was cut by 1 base and J by 2 bases, with 9 bases left in between. The CDR3 extends over 15 amino acids. The CDR3 here is CASSLGPGTKNIQYF. Here the CDR3 DNA reads TGTGCCAGCAGCTTAGGGCCAGGGACCAAAAACATTCAGTACTTC.

This chain uses TRBV7-5 with TRBJ2-5; TRBD1, the table's D call, was not compared with the DNA. TRBV7-5 is given as a pseudogene. CDR3 length: 21 residues. CDR3 loop: CARSLANRGNTGVGLQETQYF. The CDR3 nucleotides read TGTGCCAGAAGCTTAGCAAATAGAGGAAACACAGGGGTGGGCTTACAAGAGACCCAGTACTTC.

The chain has TRBV7-2 and TRBJ1-1; D is unclear. This CDR3 comprises 13 residues. V was shortened by 5 bases and J by 4 bases, with 11 bases between the two germline ends. The germline V gene has CDR1 SGHTA and CDR2 FQGNSA. This CDR3 is CASSILEVTEAFF. The CDR3 nucleotides read TGTGCCAGCAGCATCCTCGAGGTCACTGAAGCTTTCTTT. Filled out from reference TRBV7-2 and TRBJ1-1, the complete variable domain reads GAGVSQSPSNKVTEKGKDVELRCDPISGHTALYWYRQSLGQGLEFLIYFQGNSAPDKSGLPSDRFSAERTGGSVSTLTIQRTQQEDSAVYLCASSILEVTEAFFGQGTRLTVV.

The chain is built from TRBV28 and TRBJ2-7; unclear D gene. The V gene's germline CDR1 is MDHEN and CDR2 SYDVKM. This CDR3 region has 12 residues. Deletions cut 10 bases from V and 2 bases from J, with 12 bases between. This CDR3 is CATQTYPYEQYF. In DNA form, the CDR3 reads TGTGCCACCCAGACTTATCCCTACGAGCAGTACTTC.

V is TRBV19 and J is TRBJ2-5; 8 bases align to TRBD1. V shed 10 bases, J shed 5 bases, and the junction held 9 bases outside the gene matches. CDR1 and CDR2 (germline): LNHDA, SQIVND (reference sequence). This CDR3 has 13 residues. CDR3: CATSTGAGETQYF. CDR3 bases: TGTGCCACCTCGACAGGGGCCGGGGAGACCCAGTACTTC.

This chain connects TRBV3-1 (or the pseudogene TRBV3-2) to TRBJ2-1; D is perhaps TRBD2 (5 bases). V was pared by 1 base and J by 9 bases, with 22 bases between. The CDR3 loop spans 17 amino acids. Germline-derived CDR1 and CDR2 are LGHDT and YNNKEL (reference sequence). CDR3 sequence: CASSQVKRERGWIEQFF. The CDR3 region has the DNA TGTGCCAGCAGCCAAGTCAAGAGGGAACGCGGCTGGATTGAGCAGTTCTTC.

V usage is TRBV3-1 (or the pseudogene TRBV3-2) and J usage is TRBJ2-4; 13 bases align to TRBD2. CDR1 is LGHDT and CDR2 is YNNKEL in the germline V gene (reference sequence). Germline trimming cut 2 bases from V and 1 base from J; bases unmatched to any gene: 2. The CDR3 extends over 17 amino acids. The chain's CDR3 is CASSQQLAGGAKNIQYF. CDR3 nucleotide sequence: TGTGCCAGCAGCCAACAACTAGCGGGGGGGGCCAAAAACATTCAGTACTTC.

This chain connects TRBV2 to TRBJ2-1; D may be TRBD2 (6 bases). V dropped 3 bases and J dropped 10 bases, with 19 bases sitting between them. This CDR3 is built from 15 residues. CDR1 is SNHLY, CDR2 FYNNEI, per germline. The CDR3 DNA follows: TGTGCCAGCAGTGAGTGGCGGGATCCATCGAGGGAGCAGTTCTTC. Translated, it gives CASSEWRDPSREQFF.

The rearrangement joins TRBV28 to TRBJ2-1, with TRBD2 identical over 9 bases. The CDR3 loop spans 14 amino acids. Germline CDR1 MDHEN, CDR2 SYDVKM. CDR3 loop: CGVAGVGSYNEQFF. The CDR3 DNA reads as TGTGGCGTAGCGGGAGTTGGGTCCTACAATGAGCAGTTCTTC. Based on the CDR3 plus reference TRBV28 and TRBJ2-1, the full variable domain is DVKVTQSSRYLVKRTGEKVFLECVQDMDHENMFWYRQDPGLGLRLIYFSYDVKMKEKGDIPEGYSVSREKKERFSLILESASTNQTSMYLCGVAGVGSYNEQFFGPGTRLTVL.

The CDR3 nucleotides are TGTGCCACCTCGCGGGGGATCTACAATGAGCAGTTCTTC. Its protein is CATSRGIYNEQFF. The rearrangement uses TRBV28 and TRBJ2-1, with 7 nucleotides matching TRBD2. The germline V gene has CDR1 MDHEN and CDR2 SYDVKM. This CDR3 comprises 13 residues. V dropped 10 bases and J dropped 3; count of bases not matched to a gene: 6.

This sequence joins TRBV7-9 and TRBJ1-4; 7 bases line up with TRBD1. The CDR3 extends over 16 amino acids. In germline, CDR1 is SEHNR, CDR2 FQNEAQ (reference sequence). With V trimmed by 4 bases and J by 7 bases, 12 bases remained unmatched. CDR3 in DNA: TGTGCCAGCAGCTACGGGACAGTCACGCGTGGTGAAAAACTGTTTTTT. It is translated as CASSYGTVTRGEKLFF.

In this sample, this clone turned up once. The chain employs TRBV28 and TRBJ2-1, with D perhaps TRBD2 (6 bases). Germline lookup yields CDR1 MDHEN and CDR2 SYDVKM. With 2 bases removed from V and 5 bases from J, the gap between germline ends came to 13 bases. The CDR3 is 15 amino acids. This CDR3 is CASSLTGLYHNEQFF. CDR3 DNA sequence: TGTGCCAGCAGTTTAACTGGACTATATCACAATGAGCAGTTCTTC.

The J gene is TRBJ2-6, the V gene TRBV5-5; 7 bases agree with TRBD1. The J segment lost 2 bases and the V segment lost 3 bases, leaving 2 bases of the junction unmatched. There are 15 residues in the CDR3. Germline CDR1 reads SGHKS; CDR2 reads YYEKEE (reference sequence). The DNA for the CDR3 is TGTGCCAGCAGCTCCCAGGGGGCTGGGGCCAACGTCCTGACTTTC. Its translation is CASSSQGAGANVLTF.

The CDR3 loop reads CASSLEGTGDNEQYF. In nucleotides, the CDR3 is TGTGCCAGCAGCTTAGAGGGGACAGGGGATAACGAGCAGTACTTC. This chain connects TRBV11-2 to TRBJ2-7, with TRBD1 matching over 10 bases. CDR3 length equals 15 residues. V shed 0 bases, J shed 5 bases, and the junction held 4 bases outside the gene matches. CDR1 is SGHAT and CDR2 is FQNNGV in the germline V gene. Together with reference TRBV11-2 and TRBJ2-7, the CDR3 gives the full variable domain: EAGVAQSPRYKIIEKRQSVAFWCNPISGHATLYWYQQILGQGPKLLIQFQNNGVVDDSQLPKDRFSAERLKGVDSTLKIQPAKLEDSAVYLCASSLEGTGDNEQYFGPGTRLTVT.